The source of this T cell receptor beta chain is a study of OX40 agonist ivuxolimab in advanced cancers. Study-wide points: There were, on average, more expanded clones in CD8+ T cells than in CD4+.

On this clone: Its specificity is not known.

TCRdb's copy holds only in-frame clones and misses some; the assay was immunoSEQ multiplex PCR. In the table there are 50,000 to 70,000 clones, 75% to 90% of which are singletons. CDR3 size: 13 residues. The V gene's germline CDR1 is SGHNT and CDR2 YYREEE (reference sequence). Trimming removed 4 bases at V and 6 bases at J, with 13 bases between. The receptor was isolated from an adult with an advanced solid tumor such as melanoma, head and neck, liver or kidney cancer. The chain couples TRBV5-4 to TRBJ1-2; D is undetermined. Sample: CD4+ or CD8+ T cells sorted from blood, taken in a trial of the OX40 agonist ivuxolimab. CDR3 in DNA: TGTGCCAGCAGCCTGGACGGCTACAATGGCTACACCTTC. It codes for CASSLDGYNGYTF.